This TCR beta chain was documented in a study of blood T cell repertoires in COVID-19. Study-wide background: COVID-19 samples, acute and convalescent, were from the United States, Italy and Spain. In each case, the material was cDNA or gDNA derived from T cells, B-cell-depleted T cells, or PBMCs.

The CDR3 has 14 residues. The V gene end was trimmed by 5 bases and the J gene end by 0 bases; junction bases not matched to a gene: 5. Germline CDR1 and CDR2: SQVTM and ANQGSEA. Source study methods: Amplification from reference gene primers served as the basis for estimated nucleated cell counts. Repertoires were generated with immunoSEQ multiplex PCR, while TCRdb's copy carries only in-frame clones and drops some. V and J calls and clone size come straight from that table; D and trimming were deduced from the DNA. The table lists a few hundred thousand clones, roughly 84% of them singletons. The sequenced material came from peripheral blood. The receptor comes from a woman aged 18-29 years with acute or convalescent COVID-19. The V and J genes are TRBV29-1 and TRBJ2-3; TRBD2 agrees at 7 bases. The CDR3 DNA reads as TGCAGCGTTAGAGCGGGGTCTAGCACAGATACGCAGTATTTT. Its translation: CSVRAGSSTDTQYF.